The 11 T cell receptor beta chains in this list originate from one sample, sequenced in a study of response to subunit inactivated influenza vaccine. From the RT-PCR reads, TCRdb called clonotypes with MiXCR, one entry per CDR3 protein. Here the sample spans about 620,000 distinct CDR3 sequences, over 9% being singletons. The data also belong to a second study, concerning T cells expressing NK-cell markers. Per that study: 5'RACE template switching built TCR beta cDNA with unique molecular identifiers.

Here the sequenced sample was PBMCs from blood, taken on the day of vaccination. These TCRs come from a man aged 45-60 years who received an inactivated influenza vaccine.

In this sample, this clonotype turned up many times. DNA for the CDR3: TGTGCCAGCAGCCAAGACTCAGGGGACACCTACGAGCAGTACTTC. Its translation is CASSQDSGDTYEQYF. The chain is built from TRBV3-1 and TRBJ2-7; the D gene is possibly TRBD1 (6 bases). Germline V gene sequence: CDR1 LGHDT, CDR2 YNNKEL (reference sequence). The CDR3 is 15 amino acids. The ends were cut back, 0 bases at V and 2 bases at J, with 11 bases in the middle.

This clonotype was seen more than once but under ten times. The chain has TRBV12-3 or TRBV12-4 and TRBJ2-7, with 7 positions matching TRBD2. V was pared by 3 bases and J by 8 bases, with 10 bases of the junction left unmatched. The CDR3 covers 14 residues. The CDR3 spells CASSFGRGSLKQYF. The CDR3 DNA sequence: TGTGCCAGCAGTTTCGGGCGGGGGAGCTTAAAGCAGTACTTC.

This CDR3 is CASSQAPSIDEQYF. CDR3 DNA: TGTGCCAGCAGCCAAGCTCCCTCGATCGACGAGCAGTACTTC. The chain is built from TRBV3-1 and TRBJ2-7, with D hard to call. Trimming took 1 base from V and 5 from J, leaving 12 bases between them. Germline CDR1 reads LGHDT; CDR2 reads YNNKEL (reference sequence). The CDR3 is 14 residues long.

Only a few counts were recorded for this clonotype. The J gene is TRBJ1-6, the V gene TRBV28, with D uncertain. The germline V gene encodes CDR1 MDHEN and CDR2 SYDVKM. V was clipped by 2 bases and J by 7 bases, with 15 bases between them. The CDR3 covers 16 residues. In DNA, the CDR3 is TGTGCCAGCAGTTTAGCCTATCTATCAGCGAATTCACCCCTCCACTTT. It encodes CASSLAYLSANSPLHF.

This chain links TRBV6-4 with TRBJ1-2; TRBD1 aligns across 8 bases. V was clipped by 1 base and J by 7 bases; unmatched bases: 5. Germline V gene lookup returns CDR1 MRHNA and CDR2 SNTAGT. The CDR3 is 14 amino acids. The CDR3 coding sequence is TGTGCCAGCAGTGACTGGGCAGGGGGCGGTGGCTACACCTTC. This sequence encodes CASSDWAGGGGYTF.

This rearrangement joins TRBV28 to TRBJ2-2; maybe TRBD2 (6 bases). Deletions cut 10 bases from V and 3 bases from J, with 21 bases between. Germline V gives CDR1 MDHEN, CDR2 SYDVKM. CDR3 length: 16 amino acids. CDR3 sequence: CAIIGITSRDTGELFF. Written as DNA, the CDR3 is TGTGCCATCATTGGGATAACTAGCAGAGACACCGGGGAGCTGTTTTTT.

This clonotype has ten or more counts. The chain recombines TRBV5-1 with TRBJ1-3; D might be TRBD1 (5 bases). The CDR3 contains 14 residues. Trimming took off 4 bases at V and 4 bases at J, with 12 bases between the two ends. Germline V gene data show CDR1 as SGHRS and CDR2 as YFSETQ. The CDR3: CASSIQGLGNTIYF. The CDR3 bases are TGCGCCAGCAGCATCCAGGGCCTCGGAAACACCATATATTTT.

The chain uses TRBV20-1 and TRBJ2-3; perhaps TRBD2 as D (6 bases). The CDR3 consists of 16 residues. Trimming pared 5 bases from V and 0 bases from J, leaving 18 bases between. Germline V lookup: CDR1 DFQATT, CDR2 SNEGSKA (reference sequence). CDR3 DNA: TGCAGTGCTCTCCCTCCATGGGGGGTTAGCACAGATACGCAGTATTTT. It is translated as CSALPPWGVSTDTQYF.

This clonotype was recorded a few times. The chain couples TRBV4-1 to TRBJ1-5; D gene uncertain. Trimming stripped 4 bases from V and 2 bases from J, with 15 bases between. Germline-derived CDR1 and CDR2 are MGHRA and YSYEKL. The CDR3 is 16 amino acids. CDR3 residues: CASSLTHILGNQPQHF. CDR3 in DNA: TGCGCCAGCAGCCTCACCCATATATTGGGCAATCAGCCCCAGCATTTT.

This clonotype was found a few times. CDR3 loop: CASSSLSGYNEQFF. The CDR3 coding sequence is TGTGCCAGCAGCTCCCTTAGTGGCTACAATGAGCAGTTCTTC. The genes are TRBV7-8 and TRBJ2-1; no clear D gene. The CDR3 runs to 14 residues. Germline CDR1 reads SGHVS; CDR2 reads FQNEAQ. The V end lost 4 bases, the J end lost 3 bases, and 10 bases lay between the germline ends. Full variable domain (rest looked up from reference TRBV7-8 and TRBJ2-1): GAGVSQSPRYKVAKRGQDVALRCDPISGHVSLFWYQQALGQGPEFLTYFQNEAQLDKSGLPSDRFFAERPEGSVSTLKIQRTQQEDSAVYLCASSSLSGYNEQFFGPGTRLTVL.

The CDR3 nucleotides read TGTGCCAGCAGTTACTCGTCCTGGGGCGGGGGGGCCAACAATGAGCAGTTCTTC. Translation gives CASSYSSWGGGANNEQFF. This sequence joins TRBV6-5 and TRBJ2-1; 9 bases match TRBD2. The germline V gene has CDR1 MNHEY and CDR2 SVGAGI. The CDR3 totals 18 residues. V was pared by 0 bases and J by 5 bases, with 11 bases of the junction left unmatched.